The 20 T cell receptor beta chains reported below all come from one sample, sequenced in a study of cytomegalovirus exposure and HLA in healthy donors. 60 Vbeta and 13 Jbeta primers were used in PCR. Measured with immunoSEQ multiplex PCR; TCRdb has only the in-frame clones, and not every one. The sample includes under 150,000 clones, 75% to 80% seen only once; the top ten take roughly 6.2%. Sequencing was done on a sample of PBMCs. All receptors derive from a woman aged 40 to 49 in good health and CMV-seropositive.

V usage is TRBV13 and J usage is TRBJ2-1; D is undetermined. CDR3 length equals 15 residues. Germline V CDR1 and CDR2: PRHDT, FYEKMQ (reference sequence). V was pared by 0 bases and J by 0 bases, with 6 bases between. In DNA form, the CDR3 reads TGTGCCAGCAGCTTAGGAGAGAGCTCCTACAATGAGCAGTTCTTC. It yields the protein CASSLGESSYNEQFF.

This chain links TRBV19 with TRBJ2-1; TRBD2 agrees at 12 bases. This CDR3 contains 15 residues. Germline V gene sequence: CDR1 LNHDA, CDR2 SQIVND (reference sequence). Trimming took 6 bases from V and 4 from J; bases not matched to a gene: 4. The CDR3 reads CASSKTSGSYNEQFF. The DNA for the CDR3 is TGTGCCAGTAGCAAGACTAGCGGGAGTTACAATGAGCAGTTCTTC.

The chain uses TRBV29-1 and TRBJ1-1; 10 positions agree with TRBD1. Germline CDR1 SQVTM, CDR2 ANQGSEA. The CDR3 length is 12 residues. J lost 7 bases, V lost 6 bases, and 5 bases had no gene match. The CDR3: CSVDRGRSEAFF. The CDR3 DNA reads as TGCAGCGTGGACAGGGGGAGAAGTGAAGCTTTCTTT.

The chain employs TRBV29-1 and TRBJ2-1; 8 bases are a match to TRBD2. V gave up 4 bases and J gave up 10 bases; unmatched junction bases: 18. Germline values: CDR1 SQVTM, CDR2 ANQGSEA. The CDR3 spans 16 residues. The CDR3 nucleotides are TGCAGCGTTGCGGGAGGGCCCAAGGTAGATGGCCGCGAGCAGTTCTTC. Translated: CSVAGGPKVDGREQFF.

The CDR3 is CASSWNRGNRGDSSYEQYF. CDR3 in DNA: TGTGCCAGCAGTTGGAACAGGGGTAATCGTGGCGATAGCTCCTACGAGCAGTACTTC. The chain uses TRBV6-7 and TRBJ2-7; 7 nucleotides align to TRBD1. TRBV6-7 is noted as an ORF with a role that remains uncertain. The V and J ends lost 4 bases and 0 bases, in that order; junction bases with no gene match: 18. The CDR3 covers 19 residues.

The chain employs TRBV6-1 and TRBJ2-1, with 7 bases that match TRBD1. V shed 6 bases, J shed 4 bases, and the junction held 6 bases outside the gene matches. The CDR3 has 14 residues. The germline CDR1 and CDR2 sequences are MNHNS and SASEGT. CDR3 amino acids: CASRRTGSYNEQFF. In DNA form, the CDR3 reads TGTGCCAGCAGAAGGACAGGCAGTTACAATGAGCAGTTCTTC.

The chain couples TRBV28 to TRBJ2-1; 8 nucleotides line up with TRBD2. Germline V gene data show CDR1 as MDHEN and CDR2 as SYDVKM. J gave up 1 base and V 5 bases, and 10 bases lay outside the gene matches. The CDR3 has 17 residues. This CDR3 is CASSGGGSGSSYNEQFF. CDR3 DNA: TGTGCCAGCAGTGGGGGGGGCAGCGGGAGTTCCTACAATGAGCAGTTCTTC.

The V call is TRBV2, the J call TRBJ2-2, with 7 bases lining up with TRBD1. V dropped 9 bases and J dropped 2; count of bases not matched to a gene: 15. The CDR3 spans 17 residues. Germline lookup yields CDR1 SNHLY and CDR2 FYNNEI. CDR3 residues: CARGLRYRGHNTGELFF. CDR3 in DNA: TGTGCCAGGGGGCTCAGGTACAGGGGCCATAACACCGGGGAGCTGTTTTTT. The full variable domain, with the rest looked up from reference TRBV2 and TRBJ2-2, is EPEVTQTPSHQVTQMGQEVILRCVPISNHLYFYWYRQILGQKVEFLVSFYNNEISEKSEIFDDQFSVERPDGSNFTLKIRSTKLEDSAMYFCARGLRYRGHNTGELFFGEGSRLTVL.

The chain uses TRBV10-3 and TRBJ2-1; tentative D call: TRBD1 (6 bases). V lost 2 bases to trimming and J lost 8 bases, with 16 bases between them. Germline V gene lookup returns CDR1 ENHRY and CDR2 SYGVKD. The length of the CDR3 is 15 residues. For the CDR3, the DNA is TGTGCCATCAGTGAGGGGCCCTTGTCAGGGGATGAGCAGTTCTTC. It encodes CAISEGPLSGDEQFF.

This clone was observed a handful of times. The genes are TRBV6-5 and TRBJ2-7; 11 bases are a match to TRBD2. Per germline, CDR1 MNHEY and CDR2 SVGAGI. V lost 4 bases, J lost 5 bases, and 7 bases stayed unmatched. The CDR3 contains 15 residues. The CDR3 DNA sequence: TGTGCCAGCAGTTCCGGGACTAGCGGACTGGACGAGCAGTACTTC. Translation gives CASSSGTSGLDEQYF.

The rearrangement uses TRBV27 and TRBJ1-5, with 9 bases matching TRBD1. Germline V gene lookup returns CDR1 MNHEY and CDR2 SMNVEV (reference sequence). V trimming: 6 bases; J trimming: 3 bases; junction bases outside the gene matches: 12. CDR3 length equals 17 residues. The CDR3 DNA reads as TGTGCCAGCAGGCGATATTCCGGGACAGGGATCAATCAGCCCCAGCATTTT. Amino acids: CASRRYSGTGINQPQHF.

The CDR3 loop is CASQVMRSPTDTQYF. The CDR3 bases are TGTGCCAGCCAAGTAATGAGAAGTCCCACAGATACGCAGTATTTT. The chain carries TRBV2 and TRBJ2-3; no definite D call. From germline, CDR1 is SNHLY and CDR2 FYNNEI. The CDR3 has 15 residues. V was trimmed by 8 bases and J by 2 bases, leaving 17 bases between them. Drawing the rest from reference TRBV2 and TRBJ2-3, the complete variable domain is EPEVTQTPSHQVTQMGQEVILRCVPISNHLYFYWYRQILGQKVEFLVSFYNNEISEKSEIFDDQFSVERPDGSNFTLKIRSTKLEDSAMYFCASQVMRSPTDTQYFGPGTRLTVL.

This clone has just one count. This chain uses TRBV4-1 with TRBJ2-5, with 11 nucleotides matching TRBD2. Germline lookup yields CDR1 MGHRA and CDR2 YSYEKL. J gave up 4 bases and V 1 base, and 5 bases lay outside the gene matches. The length of the CDR3 is 16 residues. The CDR3 loop is CASSQGVAGGRETQYF. The CDR3 DNA reads TGCGCCAGCAGCCAAGGAGTAGCGGGAGGGAGAGAGACCCAGTACTTC.

A word on this clone: An end of the junction does not agree with germline; a read error may underlie this. CDR3 loop: CSSSPGGTSTYQPQHF. The CDR3 nucleotides are TGTTCCAGCAGCCCCGGAGGAACTTCAACGTATCAGCCCCAGCATTTT. The chain carries TRBV7-9 and TRBJ1-5; D ambiguous. Per the germline V gene, CDR1 is SEHNR and CDR2 is FQNEAQ (reference sequence). There are 16 residues in the CDR3.

The genes are TRBV9 and TRBJ1-3, with 12 bases identical to TRBD1. CDR1 is SGDLS and CDR2 is YYNGEE in the germline V gene. The V and J ends lost 4 bases and 7 bases, in that order; junction bases with no gene match: 9. The CDR3 has 16 residues. CDR3 amino acids: CASSLVGTGGWNTIYF. The CDR3 bases are TGTGCCAGCAGCCTCGTCGGGACAGGGGGCTGGAACACCATATATTTT.

The gene calls are TRBV10-3 and TRBJ2-5; 7 bases agree with TRBD1. The CDR3 length is 13 residues. Trimming took 7 bases from V and 5 from J; bases not matched to a gene: 7. Germline V gene sequence: CDR1 ENHRY, CDR2 SYGVKD. The CDR3 region has the DNA TGTGCCATCAACGGACAGGACGATGAGACCCAGTACTTC. Its protein product is CAINGQDDETQYF.

The chain couples TRBV13 to TRBJ2-2, with 11 bases identical to TRBD2. Germline values: CDR1 PRHDT, CDR2 FYEKMQ (reference sequence). V gave up 2 bases and J gave up 3 bases; unmatched junction bases: 5. The length of the CDR3 is 17 residues. The CDR3 is CASSLPGLAGDTGELFF. The CDR3 region has the DNA TGTGCCAGCAGCTTACCCGGACTAGCGGGTGACACCGGGGAGCTGTTTTTT.

The chain is built from TRBV6-6 and TRBJ2-5; a weak D match, TRBD1 (6 bases). Trimming cost V 2 bases and J 2 bases, with 12 bases left between them. Germline V gene sequence: CDR1 MNHNY, CDR2 SVGAGI (reference sequence). The length of the CDR3 is 15 residues. The CDR3 reads CASSYGRGQQETQYF. CDR3 coding DNA: TGTGCCAGCAGTTACGGAAGAGGACAGCAAGAGACCCAGTACTTC.

The gene calls are TRBV5-1 and TRBJ2-5; tentatively, D is TRBD2 (6 bases). The V end was cut by 4 bases, the J end by 5 bases, with 15 bases between. The germline CDR1 and CDR2 sequences are SGHRS and YFSETQ. There are 14 residues in the CDR3. The CDR3 DNA reads as TGCGCCAGCAGCCCGGATGGGGGGTCGGAGACCCAGTACTTC. This gives the protein CASSPDGGSETQYF.

The CDR3 nucleotides are TGTGCCAGCAGTACCGGGACTAGCAGGAATGAGCAGTTCTTC. This translates into CASSTGTSRNEQFF. The J gene is TRBJ2-1, the V gene TRBV28, with 9 bases identical to TRBD2. This CDR3 has 14 residues. J was trimmed by 7 bases and V by 5 bases; bases with no gene match: 6. Germline-derived CDR1 and CDR2 are MDHEN and SYDVKM.